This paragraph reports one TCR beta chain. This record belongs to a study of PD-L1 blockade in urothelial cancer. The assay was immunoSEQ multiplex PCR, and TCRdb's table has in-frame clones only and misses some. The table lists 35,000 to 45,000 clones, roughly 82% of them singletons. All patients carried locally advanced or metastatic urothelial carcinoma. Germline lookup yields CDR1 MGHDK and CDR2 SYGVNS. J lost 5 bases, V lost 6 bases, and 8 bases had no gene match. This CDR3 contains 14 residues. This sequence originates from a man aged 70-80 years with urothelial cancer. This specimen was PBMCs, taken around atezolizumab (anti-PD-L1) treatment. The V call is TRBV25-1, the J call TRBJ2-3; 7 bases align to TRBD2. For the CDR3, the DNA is TGTGCCAGCAGCCAAGCGGGGTGGGTAGATACGCAGTATTTT. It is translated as CASSQAGWVDTQYF.